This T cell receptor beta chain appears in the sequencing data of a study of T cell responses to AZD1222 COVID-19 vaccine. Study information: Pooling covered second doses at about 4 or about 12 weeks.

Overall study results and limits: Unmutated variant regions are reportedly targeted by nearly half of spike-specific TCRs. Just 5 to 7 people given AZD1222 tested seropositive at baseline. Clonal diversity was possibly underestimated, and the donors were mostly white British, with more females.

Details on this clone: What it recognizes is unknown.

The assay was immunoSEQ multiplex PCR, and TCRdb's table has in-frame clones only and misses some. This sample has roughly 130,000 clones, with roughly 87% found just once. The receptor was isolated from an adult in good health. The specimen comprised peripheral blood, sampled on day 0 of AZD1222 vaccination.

The CDR3 DNA follows: TGTGCCTGGAGTCCGCGGGACAGTCTCAATCAGCCCCAGCATTTT. It yields the protein CAWSPRDSLNQPQHF. The chain has TRBV30 and TRBJ1-5, with 7 bases identical to TRBD1. Germline CDR1 reads GTSNPN; CDR2 reads SVGIG (reference sequence). The CDR3 spans 15 residues. The V and J ends lost 2 bases and 3 bases, in that order; junction bases with no gene match: 7.